These 24 T cell receptor beta chains were all obtained from the same sample, sequenced in a study of cytomegalovirus exposure and HLA in healthy donors. 60 Vbeta and 13 Jbeta primers were used in PCR. Generated by immunoSEQ multiplex PCR, the TCRdb table keeps only in-frame clones and is missing some. This sample has almost 90,000 clones; 85% occur once, and the top ten carry about 7.2%. The sequenced material came from PBMCs. Source of these receptors: a middle-aged man in good health and CMV-seropositive.

This chain uses TRBV5-1 with TRBJ2-5; 8 nucleotides line up with TRBD1. In germline, CDR1 is SGHRS, CDR2 YFSETQ. This CDR3 has 14 amino acids. After removal of 4 bases from V and 0 bases from J, the junction contained 2 bases not matched to a gene. The CDR3 bases are TGCGCCAGCAGCCGGGACAGGTACCAAGAGACCCAGTACTTC. This translates into CASSRDRYQETQYF.

This clone was found a few times. Different DNA sequences within this sample yield the same CDR3. J is TRBJ1-2 and V is TRBV19, with TRBD1 matching over 7 bases. This CDR3 is 13 amino acids long. V shed 5 bases, J shed 3 bases, and the junction held 3 bases outside the gene matches. CDR1 LNHDA and CDR2 SQIVND come from the germline V gene (reference sequence). CDR3 sequence (DNA): TGTGCCAGTAGTCCTGACAGGGACTATGGCTACACCTTC. Protein: CASSPDRDYGYTF.

The chain's CDR3 is CASSYSDGNQPQHF. The DNA for the CDR3 is TGTGCCAGCAGTTACTCTGACGGGAATCAGCCCCAGCATTTT. The chain is built from TRBV6-6 and TRBJ1-5; unclear D gene. The germline CDR1 and CDR2 sequences are MNHNY and SVGAGI (reference sequence). The CDR3 has 14 residues. V was clipped by 0 bases and J by 4 bases, with 7 bases between them.

This clone was observed a few times. The gene calls are TRBV6-6 and TRBJ2-3; no firm D call. The CDR3 is made up of 15 amino acids. V gave up 5 bases and J gave up 0 bases, with 12 bases separating them. Germline CDR1 and CDR2: MNHNY and SVGAGI (reference sequence). The CDR3 DNA sequence: TGTGCCAGCAGTCCTGGTCGCACTAGCACAGATACGCAGTATTTT. It specifies CASSPGRTSTDTQYF.

The chain links TRBV5-1 to TRBJ2-7, with a tentative D call TRBD1 (5 bases). Germline V CDR1 and CDR2: SGHRS, YFSETQ. V was shortened by 0 bases and J by 6 bases, with 13 bases between the two germline ends. There are 14 residues in the CDR3. CDR3 in amino acids: CASSLGQGISEQYF. The CDR3 bases are TGCGCCAGCAGCTTGGGGCAGGGTATTAGCGAGCAGTACTTC.

This clone was seen once. The CDR3 region is CASSWGQGKGNTIYF. CDR3 bases: TGTGCCAGCAGTTGGGGACAGGGAAAAGGAAACACCATATATTTT. V gene TRBV6-5 combines with J gene TRBJ1-3; 9 bases are a match to TRBD1. With 4 bases clipped from V and 4 bases from J, the junction kept 5 bases outside the gene matches. The CDR3 runs 15 residues. Looked up from germline, CDR1 is MNHEY and CDR2 is SVGAGI.

This clone appeared a single time. The chain uses TRBV9 and TRBJ2-1; 10 positions match TRBD2. CDR3 length: 18 amino acids. Trimming at V came to 4 bases and at J to 4 bases, leaving 14 bases not matched to a gene. Germline V gives CDR1 SGDLS, CDR2 YYNGEE. CDR3 region: CASSKQDLLAGDYNEQFF. The CDR3 DNA is TGTGCCAGCAGCAAACAGGATCTTCTAGCGGGAGATTACAATGAGCAGTTCTTC.

The chain is built from TRBV18 and TRBJ2-6, with 7 bases identical to TRBD2. Germline assignment: CDR1 KGHSH and CDR2 LQKENI. Trimming cost V 0 bases and J 0 bases; bases outside gene matches: 11. The CDR3 is 20 residues long. CDR3 DNA: TGTGCCAGCTCACCACCTTTTCTAGCGGCATCCCACTCTGGGGCCAACGTCCTGACTTTC. This encodes CASSPPFLAASHSGANVLTF.

This clone was counted once. The rearrangement uses TRBV5-1 and TRBJ1-3; 9 positions agree with TRBD1. Trimming took 7 bases from V and 0 from J; bases not matched to a gene: 11. CDR1 SGHRS and CDR2 YFSETQ come from the germline V gene. The CDR3 has 17 residues. Written as DNA, the CDR3 is TGCGCCAGCCAACTTCGGACAGGGGACGACTCTGGAAACACCATATATTTT. Protein sequence: CASQLRTGDDSGNTIYF.

The rearrangement uses TRBV7-8 and TRBJ2-1, with 14 bases lining up with TRBD2. Losses at the gene ends were 6 bases for V and 4 bases for J; bases not matched to a gene: 20. Per germline, CDR1 SGHVS and CDR2 FQNEAQ. This CDR3 is 21 amino acids long. CDR3 in amino acids: CASRRSLLTGRTSGRYNEQFF. CDR3 DNA: TGTGCCAGCAGGCGGAGCCTATTGACAGGAAGGACTAGCGGGAGGTACAATGAGCAGTTCTTC.

This clone came up a few times. The rearrangement links TRBV19 to TRBJ2-4; TRBD1 is a possible D gene (6 bases). CDR1 LNHDA and CDR2 SQIVND come from the germline V gene (reference sequence). CDR3 length: 13 residues. V was shortened by 6 bases and J by 5 bases, with 11 bases between the two germline ends. The CDR3 protein is CASRLGGQNIQYF. CDR3 bases: TGTGCCAGTAGATTAGGGGGACAAAACATTCAGTACTTC.

The V gene is TRBV18, the J gene TRBJ1-1; no clear D gene. Germline-derived CDR1 and CDR2 are KGHSH and LQKENI. The CDR3 is 11 amino acids. V dropped 3 bases and J dropped 7 bases, with 6 bases sitting between them. In DNA, the CDR3 is TGTGCCAGCTCACCTGGTAGTGAAGCTTTCTTT. This translates into CASSPGSEAFF.

The chain couples TRBV5-1 to TRBJ2-7; the D is unclear. This CDR3 has 14 residues. The ends were cut back, 2 bases at V and 7 bases at J, with 16 bases in the middle. Germline CDR1 and CDR2: SGHRS and YFSETQ. CDR3 in amino acids: CASSLSRANGEQYF. The CDR3 nucleotides read TGCGCCAGCAGCTTATCTAGAGCTAACGGGGAGCAGTACTTC.

The J gene is TRBJ2-1, the V gene TRBV11-1; tentatively, D is TRBD2 (6 bases). Germline assignment: CDR1 SGHAT and CDR2 FQDESV (reference sequence). V was cut by 4 bases and J by 10 bases, with 20 bases left in between. The CDR3 consists of 15 residues. CDR3 sequence (DNA): TGTGCCAGCAGCTACGGGACTGGAGGCCTCGGGGAGCAGTTCTTC. Translating it yields CASSYGTGGLGEQFF.

The genes are TRBV30 and TRBJ2-1, with 12 bases that match TRBD2. The ends lost 3 bases at V and 6 bases at J; junction bases unmatched: 15. The CDR3 is 18 residues long. Per germline, CDR1 GTSNPN and CDR2 SVGIG (reference sequence). For the CDR3, the DNA is TGTGCCTGGAGGCCGATCCATGAGACTAGCGGGAGATTCAATGAGCAGTTCTTC. It specifies CAWRPIHETSGRFNEQFF.

The chain links TRBV19 to TRBJ1-6, with TRBD1 matching over 9 bases. Germline V gene lookup returns CDR1 LNHDA and CDR2 SQIVND (reference sequence). This CDR3 has 17 residues. V was pared by 10 bases and J by 5 bases, with 15 bases of the junction left unmatched. This CDR3 is CATRTGTGTSNNSPLHF. The CDR3 DNA is TGTGCCACCAGGACCGGGACAGGGACCAGTAATAATTCACCCCTCCACTTT.

This clone was recorded only once. The chain recombines TRBV27 with TRBJ2-3; tentatively, D is TRBD1 (5 bases). V was trimmed by 3 bases and J by 0 bases, leaving 13 bases between them. CDR3 size: 16 residues. Germline V lookup: CDR1 MNHEY, CDR2 SMNVEV (reference sequence). CDR3 coding DNA: TGTGCCAGCAGTTTGGGGTGGGGCTCTAGCACAGATACGCAGTATTTT. Amino acids: CASSLGWGSSTDTQYF.

The chain links TRBV4-1 to TRBJ2-6, with TRBD2 identical over 8 bases. Germline-derived CDR1 and CDR2 are MGHRA and YSYEKL. The CDR3 covers 17 residues. Unmatched junction bases numbered 2, after V lost 1 base and J lost 0 bases. The CDR3 loop is CASSQAAGGSGANVLTF. For the CDR3, the DNA is TGCGCCAGCAGCCAAGCCGCGGGGGGCTCTGGGGCCAACGTCCTGACTTTC.

The chain recombines TRBV18 with TRBJ2-1; TRBD2 aligns across 10 bases. The V segment lost 3 bases and the J segment 4 bases; nucleotides outside the gene matches: 3. The CDR3 loop spans 15 amino acids. CDR1 KGHSH and CDR2 LQKENI come from the germline V gene. CDR3 coding DNA: TGTGCCAGCTCACCGGGACTAGCGCTATACAATGAGCAGTTCTTC. Translating it yields CASSPGLALYNEQFF.

The chain couples TRBV5-4 to TRBJ2-1, with 10 positions matching TRBD2. The germline CDR1 and CDR2 sequences are SGHNT and YYREEE (reference sequence). The CDR3 sequence is 15 residues long. V gave up 1 base and J gave up 5 bases; unmatched junction bases: 3. CDR3 DNA: TGTGCCAGCAGCTTGTCTAGCGGGGGCCACAATGAGCAGTTCTTC. Its protein product is CASSLSSGGHNEQFF.

The genes are TRBV6-5 and TRBJ1-6, with D tentatively TRBD1 (6 bases). The CDR3 is made up of 14 amino acids. V was clipped by 6 bases and J by 10 bases, with 16 bases between them. CDR1 and CDR2 (germline): MNHEY, SVGAGI. CDR3 protein: CASRLDAGVSPLHF. The DNA of the CDR3 is TGTGCCAGCAGACTTGACGCAGGGGTATCACCCCTCCACTTT.

The chain has TRBV23-1 and TRBJ2-7, with D possibly being TRBD1 (6 bases). TRBV23-1 is given ORF status, its function remaining uncertain. Trimming took 8 bases from V and 1 from J, leaving 12 bases between them. This CDR3 region has 13 residues. The DNA of the CDR3 is TGCGCCAGCCACCAGGGACATTCCTACGAGCAGTACTTC. This codes for CASHQGHSYEQYF.

J is TRBJ1-2 and V is TRBV5-1, with 8 bases identical to TRBD1. The junction had 6 bases not matched to a gene; V was cut back by 0 bases and J by 8 bases. Germline V lookup: CDR1 SGHRS, CDR2 YFSETQ. The CDR3 has 14 residues. Written as DNA, the CDR3 is TGCGCCAGCAGCTTGGAGGCGACAGGGGACGGCTACACCTTC. It yields the protein CASSLEATGDGYTF.

The chain recombines TRBV29-1 with TRBJ1-4; D call uncertain. The CDR3 contains 16 residues. In germline, CDR1 is SQVTM, CDR2 ANQGSEA. Trimming pared 5 bases from V and 1 base from J, leaving 17 bases between. The CDR3 loop reads CSVTAYPDLTNEKLFF. The CDR3 nucleotides are TGCAGCGTTACGGCCTATCCGGACTTAACTAATGAAAAACTGTTTTTT. Combining the CDR3 with reference TRBV29-1 and TRBJ1-4 gives the whole variable domain SAVISQKPSRDICQRGTSLTIQCQVDSQVTMMFWYRQQPGQSLTLIATANQGSEATYESGFVIDKFPISRPNLTFSTLTVSNMSPEDSSIYLCSVTAYPDLTNEKLFFGSGTQLSVL.